This T cell receptor beta chain was retrieved from a study of blood T cell repertoires in COVID-19. Study information: Sites across the United States, Italy and Spain contributed samples from acute and convalescent COVID-19. PBMCs, B-cell-depleted T cells, or T cells provided the cDNA or gDNA that made up the material.

Per the original methods: Cell counts per sample came from amplifying reference gene primers. Assay: immunoSEQ multiplex PCR; the TCRdb copy retains only in-frame clones and omits some. D and trimming were read from the DNA, whereas the V and J calls and clone size are those reported in that table. The sample has around 100,000 clones, about 86% seen once; the top ten hold 5%. The CDR3 has 13 residues. Trimming cost V 3 bases and J 0 bases, with 5 bases left between them. The receptor was derived from a human donor in a cohort sampled during active COVID-19. This rearrangement joins TRBV12-3 or TRBV12-4 to TRBJ1-1, with D uncertain. The specimen sequenced was peripheral blood. CDR3 sequence reads: CASSLELNTEAFF. The CDR3 DNA sequence: TGTGCCAGCAGTTTGGAGTTGAACACTGAAGCTTTCTTT.